The 22 T cell receptor beta chains below were found in one sample sequenced in a study of patients and donors after allogeneic stem cell transplantation. TCRdb recomputed calls from the RT-PCR reads with MiXCR, one row per CDR3 protein. The sample yields 920,000 or so distinct CDR3 sequences, roughly 18% seen once. The sample consisted of blood, either unsorted or a sorted T cell fraction (not recorded which). Every receptor here comes from a human donor who was either an allogeneic HSCT recipient or a stem cell or donor lymphocyte infusion donor (not recorded which). It is not recorded whose cells these are; they may come from a transplant donor.

A few counts support this clonotype. The rearrangement uses TRBV5-1 and TRBJ1-5; D is ambiguous. CDR1 and CDR2 from the germline V gene are SGHRS and YFSETQ. The CDR3 contains 15 residues. Deletions cut 1 base from V and 1 base from J, with 9 bases between. In DNA form, the CDR3 reads TGCGCCAGCAGCTTGAACAGCGGAAGCAATCAGCCCCAGCATTTT. Protein product: CASSLNSGSNQPQHF.

The chain has TRBV20-1 and TRBJ2-7; 10 bases fit TRBD1. The CDR3 runs to 12 residues. J gave up 4 bases and V 5 bases, and 2 bases lay outside the gene matches. Germline CDR1 DFQATT, CDR2 SNEGSKA (reference sequence). DNA for the CDR3: TGCAGTGCTGACAGGGGGCAGTACGAGCAGTACTTC. Its translation: CSADRGQYEQYF.

This clonotype was seen ten or more times. The V and J genes are TRBV20-1 and TRBJ1-3, with 8 bases lining up with TRBD1. Germline trimming cut 4 bases from V and 4 bases from J; bases unmatched to any gene: 12. Germline V gene sequence: CDR1 DFQATT, CDR2 SNEGSKA (reference sequence). The CDR3 has 16 residues. This CDR3 is CSATSRDRISGNTIYF. Here the CDR3 DNA reads TGCAGTGCTACATCCCGGGACAGGATATCAGGAAACACCATATATTTT.

V usage is TRBV4-2 and J usage is TRBJ2-7; D is uncertain. Deletions cut 1 base from V and 0 bases from J, with 10 bases between. The CDR3 sequence is 15 residues long. Germline assignment: CDR1 LGHNA and CDR2 YNFKEQ. The CDR3 DNA sequence: TGTGCCAGCAGCCAAGGGACGGTAAGCTCCTACGAGCAGTACTTC. Residues: CASSQGTVSSYEQYF.

This clonotype was seen only a few times. The genes are TRBV29-1 and TRBJ2-7; the match to TRBD2 covers 8 bases. The germline V gene has CDR1 SQVTM and CDR2 ANQGSEA. The V and J ends lost 4 bases and 0 bases, in that order; junction bases with no gene match: 2. The CDR3 spans 13 residues. CDR3 protein: CSVVAGSSYEQYF. As DNA, the CDR3 is TGCAGCGTTGTAGCGGGGAGCTCCTACGAGCAGTACTTC.

This clonotype was counted a few times. This chain connects TRBV6-5 to TRBJ1-1; perhaps TRBD1 as D (5 bases). Germline CDR1 MNHEY, CDR2 SVGAGI. The CDR3 sequence is 16 residues long. V was cut by 2 bases and J by 0 bases, with 13 bases left in between. The CDR3 region is CASSYPPGGMNTEAFF. Here the CDR3 DNA reads TGTGCCAGCAGTTACCCGCCTGGGGGGATGAACACTGAAGCTTTCTTT.

This clonotype was counted at least ten times. The gene calls are TRBV20-1 and TRBJ2-3; the D is unclear. Trimming removed 6 bases at V and 0 bases at J, with 4 bases between. Germline V gives CDR1 DFQATT, CDR2 SNEGSKA (reference sequence). This CDR3 has 11 amino acids. CDR3 sequence reads: CSATSTDTQYF. As DNA, the CDR3 is TGCAGTGCCACCAGCACAGATACGCAGTATTTT.

The chain recombines TRBV11-3 with TRBJ2-6; TRBD1 matches 8 bases. J was trimmed by 5 bases and V by 5 bases; bases with no gene match: 5. The CDR3 is 15 amino acids. Germline CDR1 SGHNT, CDR2 YENEEA. CDR3 sequence: CASSIGTGRANVLTF. Here the CDR3 DNA reads TGTGCCAGCAGCATAGGGACAGGAAGGGCCAACGTCCTGACTTTC.

The V gene is TRBV6-2 or TRBV6-3, the J gene TRBJ2-2; possible D gene TRBD2, 5 bases. CDR1 is MNHEY, CDR2 SVGEGT, per germline. V lost 7 bases and J lost 9, with 21 bases in between. The CDR3 loop spans 15 amino acids. The CDR3 bases are TGTGCCAGCACCCTCGAACGTGGAGGCCACCGGGAGCTGTTTTTT. This sequence encodes CASTLERGGHRELFF.

J is TRBJ1-6 and V is TRBV12-3 or TRBV12-4, with TRBD1 identical over 7 bases. The junction had 10 bases not matched to a gene; V was cut back by 6 bases and J by 5 bases. The CDR3 sequence is 16 residues long. The CDR3 region has the DNA TGTGCCAGCAGGCGAGATACAGGGGTAAATAATTCACCCCTCCACTTT. The encoded protein is CASRRDTGVNNSPLHF.

The chain employs TRBV15 and TRBJ1-1; 7 nucleotides agree with TRBD1. The CDR3 covers 15 residues. Per the germline V gene, CDR1 is LNHNV and CDR2 is YYDKDF (reference sequence). V gave up 0 bases and J gave up 6 bases; unmatched junction bases: 7. Here the CDR3 reads CATSREGQQGSEAFF. The CDR3 nucleotides are TGTGCCACCAGCAGAGAAGGTCAACAGGGGTCTGAAGCTTTCTTT.

The V call is TRBV12-3 or TRBV12-4, the J call TRBJ1-1; D gene uncertain. The CDR3 loop spans 13 amino acids. V was cut by 3 bases and J by 11 bases, with 16 bases left in between. DNA for the CDR3: TGTGCCAGCAGTTTTCCCGGCAGGCCTGGGGCTTTCTTT. It translates to CASSFPGRPGAFF.

The J gene is TRBJ2-2, the V gene TRBV7-2, with 9 bases matching TRBD2. Per germline, CDR1 SGHTA and CDR2 FQGNSA. With V trimmed by 5 bases and J by 6 bases, 13 bases remained unmatched. The CDR3 is 17 amino acids. CDR3 sequence (DNA): TGTGCCAGCAGCCTCCCGGTTAGGACTAGCGTTCCCGGGGAGCTGTTTTTT. Protein product: CASSLPVRTSVPGELFF. Using reference TRBV7-2 and TRBJ2-2 for the parts outside the CDR3, the full variable domain is GAGVSQSPSNKVTEKGKDVELRCDPISGHTALYWYRQSLGQGLEFLIYFQGNSAPDKSGLPSDRFSAERTGGSVSTLTIQRTQQEDSAVYLCASSLPVRTSVPGELFFGEGSRLTVL.

This clonotype has only a few counts. This rearrangement joins TRBV12-3 or TRBV12-4 to TRBJ1-5; D ambiguous. V was trimmed by 5 bases and J by 5 bases, leaving 16 bases between them. The CDR3 is 15 amino acids. CDR3 DNA: TGTGCCAGCAGTCAGGAGGAGGCGGCGGATCAGCCCCAGCATTTT. This codes for CASSQEEAADQPQHF.

This clonotype was counted ten times or more. The chain employs TRBV10-3 and TRBJ1-1; D call uncertain. CDR3 length equals 14 residues. V lost 10 bases to trimming and J lost 5 bases, with 20 bases between them. Germline CDR1 and CDR2: ENHRY and SYGVKD. CDR3 nucleotide sequence: TGTGCCAGCCTCCCGTCAAAGGTTTTGACTGAAGCTTTCTTT. Translated, it gives CASLPSKVLTEAFF.

This clonotype was seen ten or more times. The DNA for the CDR3 is TGTGCCAGCAGTTTATGGGGACCCTACGAGCAGTACTTC. Translation gives CASSLWGPYEQYF. The V call is TRBV27, the J call TRBJ2-7; D is possibly TRBD1 or TRBD2 (5 bases each). Germline V gene lookup returns CDR1 MNHEY and CDR2 SMNVEV (reference sequence). This CDR3 has 13 residues. Trimming took off 1 base at V and 2 bases at J, with 6 bases between the two ends.

This clonotype came up a few times. The gene calls are TRBV4-3 and TRBJ2-3, with D unresolved. Trimming left V 2 bases short and J 9 bases short, with 21 bases between. Germline V CDR1 and CDR2: LGHNA, YSLEER. The CDR3 spans 16 residues. For the CDR3, the DNA is TGCGCCAGCAGCCAATTGGTCGAGTTTGCCCCCGGGACGCAGTATTTT. Translation: CASSQLVEFAPGTQYF.

This chain links TRBV7-6 with TRBJ2-7; the match to TRBD1 covers 8 bases. Trimming took 5 bases from V and 5 from J; bases not matched to a gene: 14. The V gene's germline CDR1 is SGHVS and CDR2 FNYEAQ. The CDR3 is made up of 16 amino acids. CDR3 sequence: CASSPRLAQGANEQYF. For the CDR3, the DNA is TGTGCCAGCAGCCCCCGTTTGGCGCAGGGGGCGAACGAGCAGTACTTC. The full variable domain, completed using reference TRBV7-6 and TRBJ2-7, is GAGVSQSPRYKVTKRGQDVALRCDPISGHVSLYWYRQALGQGPEFLTYFNYEAQQDKSGLPNDRFSAERPEGSISTLTIQRTEQRDSAMYRCASSPRLAQGANEQYFGPGTRLTVT.

Details on this clonotype: One end of the junction fails to match germline, which may point to a read error. The V call is TRBV29-1, the J call TRBJ2-1, with unresolved D. Germline values: CDR1 SQVTM, CDR2 ANQGSEA. The CDR3 is 12 amino acids. The CDR3 here is CASFDGYNEQFF. As DNA, the CDR3 is TGTGCTTCATTTGACGGGTACAATGAGCAGTTCTTC.

This chain uses TRBV3-1 with TRBJ1-1; perhaps TRBD1 as D (6 bases). CDR3 length equals 14 residues. Germline loops: CDR1 LGHDT, CDR2 YNNKEL (reference sequence). Trimming cost V 4 bases and J 0 bases, with 9 bases left between them. The chain's CDR3 is CASSRRTVNTEAFF. In DNA form, the CDR3 reads TGTGCCAGCAGCCGGCGGACAGTGAACACTGAAGCTTTCTTT.

The rearrangement joins TRBV20-1 to TRBJ1-2; D uncertain. The CDR3 is 14 amino acids. The germline V gene encodes CDR1 DFQATT and CDR2 SNEGSKA (reference sequence). The V end was cut by 7 bases, the J end by 2 bases, with 17 bases between. CDR3 DNA: TGCAGTGTTACGGATCGCAATCTAAACTATGGCTACACCTTC. Its translation is CSVTDRNLNYGYTF.

The sample holds a few counts of this clonotype. The genes are TRBV20-1 and TRBJ1-2; D might be TRBD1 (6 bases). V was shortened by 6 bases and J by 8 bases, with 22 bases between the two germline ends. The CDR3 runs to 14 residues. Per the germline V gene, CDR1 is DFQATT and CDR2 is SNEGSKA (reference sequence). The CDR3 protein is CSAHIGQTSQGYTF. Here the CDR3 DNA reads TGCAGTGCACATATCGGACAGACGAGTCAAGGCTACACCTTC.